This T cell receptor beta chain emerged from a study of post-analysis software for immune sequencing data. Study details: Progressive-relapsing, secondary progressive and relapsing-remitting multiple sclerosis were among the disease courses included. The study's findings and limits: There was significantly lower normalized Chao1 diversity in multiple sclerosis patients than in controls. Analysis by F measure revealed that same-batch samples clustered strongly together.

This clonotype was recorded many times. Its antigen is undetermined. TCR beta cDNA libraries had unique molecular identifiers. T cells numbering about 0.95 to 10 million yielded 500,000 to 550,000 cDNA molecules. Each CDR3 protein gets one entry after TCRdb re-called the PCR reads with MiXCR. The repertoire holds about 190,000 distinct CDR3 sequences, with approximately 29% as singletons. The TCR originated in a girl aged 2-17 years with multiple sclerosis. The sequencing input was blood.

For the CDR3, the DNA is TGCAGCGTTGAACCCCCGGGACAGGGGTCCTACAATGAGCAGTTCTTC. Translated, it gives CSVEPPGQGSYNEQFF. The chain couples TRBV29-1 to TRBJ2-1, with 10 bases aligning to TRBD1. From germline, CDR1 is SQVTM and CDR2 ANQGSEA. The CDR3 has 16 amino acids. The V gene end was trimmed by 2 bases and the J gene end by 1 base; junction bases not matched to a gene: 5.